Sequencing of this TCR beta chain was carried out in a study of blood T cell repertoires in COVID-19. Study overall: Researchers got acute and convalescent COVID-19 samples from the United States, Italy and Spain.

Per the germline V gene, CDR1 is LNHDA and CDR2 is SQIVND (reference sequence). J was trimmed by 3 bases and V by 4 bases; bases with no gene match: 3. This CDR3 contains 14 residues. In the authors' methods: Counts of nucleated cells, estimated from reference gene primer amplification, were obtained. Assay used: immunoSEQ multiplex PCR; TCRdb lists only in-frame clones, some missing. The D gene and trimming were derived from the DNA, and the V and J assignments and clone size from that table. The sample contains roughly 41,000 clones, more than 70% of which appear only once. This receptor was taken from a man between 60 and 75 years old with active COVID-19. Sequencing was performed on peripheral blood. The V and J genes are TRBV19 and TRBJ1-5, with TRBD1 matching 7 bases. The CDR3 bases are TGTGCCAGTAGTAAGGGGGCGACCAATCAGCCCCAGCATTTT. Residues: CASSKGATNQPQHF.